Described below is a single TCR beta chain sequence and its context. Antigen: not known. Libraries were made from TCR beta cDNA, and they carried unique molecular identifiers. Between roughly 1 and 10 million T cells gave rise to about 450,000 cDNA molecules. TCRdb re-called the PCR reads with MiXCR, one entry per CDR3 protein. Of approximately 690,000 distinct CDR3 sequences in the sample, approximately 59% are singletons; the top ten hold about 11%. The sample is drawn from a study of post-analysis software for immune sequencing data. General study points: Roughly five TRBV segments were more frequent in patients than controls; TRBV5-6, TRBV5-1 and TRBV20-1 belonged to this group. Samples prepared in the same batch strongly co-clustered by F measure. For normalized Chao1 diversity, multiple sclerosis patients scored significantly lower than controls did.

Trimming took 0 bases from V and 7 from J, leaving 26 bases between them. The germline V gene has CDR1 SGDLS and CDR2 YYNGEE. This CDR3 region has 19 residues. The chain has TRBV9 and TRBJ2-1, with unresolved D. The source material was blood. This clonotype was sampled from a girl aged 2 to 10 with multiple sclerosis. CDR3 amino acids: CASSVEFGGVGPLSNEQFF. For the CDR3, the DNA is TGTGCCAGCAGCGTAGAATTCGGTGGAGTTGGGCCTTTATCAAATGAGCAGTTCTTC.